This T cell receptor beta chain was found in a study of neurological immune-mediated disorders. General study points: Private repertoires in all groups were suggested, as expanded clones shared no CDR3 amino acid sequences across subjects.

It was by 5'RACE with 10-nucleotide random UMIs that the cDNA was made. A single record per CDR3 protein comes from TCRdb applying MiXCR to the 5' RACE reads. Seen here are under 100,000 distinct CDR3 sequences, approximately 13% observed once, and the top ten hold roughly 5%. At least ten counts were recorded for this clonotype. What it recognizes is unknown. As to time point: longitudinal time-point 2. Germline lookup yields CDR1 DFQATT and CDR2 SNEGSKA (reference sequence). CDR3 length: 14 amino acids. Trimming shortened V by 4 bases and J by 5 bases, and 16 bases separated the two germline ends. The V gene is TRBV20-1, the J gene TRBJ2-3, with D perhaps TRBD1 (5 bases). Sequencing was performed on PBMCs. This receptor was obtained from a female donor with HTLV-1-associated myelopathy (HAM/TSP). DNA for the CDR3: TGCAGTGCTACCCATACAGGTGACCTAGATACGCAGTATTTT. Its protein product is CSATHTGDLDTQYF.